The entry below gives a single T cell receptor beta chain sequence along with its context. What it recognizes is unknown. The assay was immunoSEQ multiplex PCR, and TCRdb's table has in-frame clones only and misses some. The data show more than 110,000 clones, about 83% seen once. This entry belongs to a study of cytomegalovirus exposure and HLA in healthy donors. Looking at the study overall: Later, an analysis reported that the roughly 120 validation repertoires had used the same platform as the roughly 680 first-cohort repertoires. Study-wide results and limits: Rarity held for most TCR sequences, but there were some public TCRs that occurred in many donors. In vitro checks showed that three CMV-associated chains really do target CMV antigens. The TCR clusters that emerged in the first cohort tended, a later analysis found, to co-occur in the roughly 130 validation repertoires.

Germline CDR1 and CDR2: SGHNT and YYREEE (reference sequence). Trimming left V 4 bases short and J 8 bases short, with 16 bases between. The CDR3 runs to 14 residues. Sequenced input: PBMCs. The rearrangement joins TRBV5-4 to TRBJ2-1; maybe TRBD2 (5 bases). The clonotype was recovered from a woman younger than 45 in good health and CMV-seronegative. This CDR3 reads CASSPGGRVDEQFF. The CDR3 region has the DNA TGTGCCAGCAGCCCTGGTGGGCGGGTCGATGAGCAGTTCTTC.